This is a list of T cell receptor beta chains from one sample in a study of tumor-infiltrating lymphocytes in glioblastoma multiforme. TCRdb called the multiplex PCR reads again in MiXCR, with one record for every CDR3 protein. The sample holds 9,000 to 10,000 distinct CDR3 sequences; roughly 70% are singletons and the top ten take approximately 53%. The sequenced material came from brain tumor tissue. The receptor source for this set is a male donor with glioblastoma. Each CDR3 is given with its conserved first and last residue. The D gene is left open where the match is weak. The size of a clone is reported for some rows only, either as once, few or many, or as a class for expanded clones.

-,many,TRBJ2-5,TRBV28,CASSPIGSGRETQYF,TGTGCCAGCAGCCCGATAGGGTCAGGCAGAGAGACCCAGTACTTC
TRBD1,once,TRBJ2-5,TRBV5-6,CASSWDRGITQYF,TGTGCCAGCAGCTGGGACAGAGGTATTACCCAGTACTTC
TRBD1,-,TRBJ1-1,TRBV20-1,CSARFRGGNTEAFF,TGCAGTGCTAGATTCAGGGGGGGGAACACTGAAGCTTTCTTT
-,-,TRBJ2-5,TRBV6-1,CASRRNAVGETQYF,TGTGCCAGCAGAAGAAACGCGGTGGGAGAGACCCAGTACTTC
-,-,TRBJ2-3,TRBV6-2/TRBV6-3,CAIGKTPNTDTQYF,TGTGCCATCGGCAAAACACCGAACACAGATACGCAGTATTTT
-,-,TRBJ1-6,TRBV5-4,CASSSDVEDNNLPLHF,TGTGCCAGCAGCTCGGACGTGGAGGATAATAATTTACCCCTCCACTTT
TRBD2,-,TRBJ2-5,TRBV11-3,CASSRGRASESQYF,TGTGCCAGTAGCCGCGGGAGGGCCTCAGAGTCCCAGTACTTC
-,-,TRBJ2-3,TRBV11-2,CASSPDGNTDMQYF,TGTGCCAGCAGCCCAGATGGTAACACAGATATGCAGTATTTC
TRBD2,-,TRBJ2-4,TRBV20-1,CSARDPDGGDSESQNIQYF,TGCAGTGCTAGAGACCCGGACGGGGGGGATTCGGAAAGCCAAAACATTCAGTACTTC
-,-,TRBJ2-7,TRBV12-3/TRBV12-4,CASSLAGYEQYF,TGTGCCAGCAGTTTAGCGGGGTACGAGCAGTACTTC
-,-,TRBJ2-7,TRBV6-5,CASSSTMDRRYYEQCF,TGTGCCAGCAGTTCCACGATGGACCGCCGTTACTACGAGCAGTGCTTC
TRBD1,-,TRBJ2-1,TRBV4-3,CASSQAQGEYNEQFF,TGCGCCAGCAGCCAAGCCCAGGGGGAATACAATGAGCAGTTCTTC
-,-,TRBJ2-1,TRBV11-3,CASSPRRGGENNEQFF,TGTGCCAGCAGCCCCAGGAGGGGGGGGGAAAACAATGAGCAGTTCTTC
-,-,TRBJ1-1,TRBV5-1,CASSMEGSSTEAFF,TGCGCCAGCAGCATGGAGGGGAGTAGCACTGAAGCTTTTTTT
-,-,TRBJ2-1,TRBV11-2,CASSTVREQFF,TGTGCCAGCAGCACCGTTCGGGAGCAGTTCTTC
-,-,TRBJ1-6,TRBV20-1,CSARGWGSVNSSLHF,TGCAGTGCTAGAGGGTGGGGTTCCGTGAATTCAAGCCTCCACTTT
-,once,TRBJ2-2,TRBV29-1,CSTRSLGELFF,TGCAGCACAAGATCCCTAGGGGAGCTGTTTTTT
TRBD2,-,TRBJ2-3,TRBV20-1,CSVRAGEVDTQYF,TGCAGTGTGCGGGCGGGAGAGGTGGATACGCAGTATTTT
-,-,TRBJ2-7,TRBV10-1,CASSPGLSAYKQYF,TGCGCCAGCAGTCCGGGACTCTCGGCCTACAAGCAGTACTTT
-,-,TRBJ1-1,TRBV11-2,CASSRPGGENSEAFF,TGTGCCAGCAGCCGTCCCGGGGGGGAGAACAGTGAAGCTTTCTTT
-,-,TRBJ2-3,TRBV7-6,CASNSSWGGGDTDTQYF,TGTGCCAGCAATTCCTCGTGGGGAGGGGGGGACACAGATACGCAGTATTTT
-,few,TRBJ2-3,TRBV11-2,CASSFGPGRDTQYF,TGTGCCAGCAGCTTCGGTCCGGGACGAGATACGCAGTATTTT
TRBD1,medium-sized,TRBJ2-7,TRBV20-1,CSARERDRDTYEQYF,TGCAGTGCTAGAGAAAGGGACAGAGACACCTACGAGCAGTACTTC
-,-,TRBJ1-1,TRBV6-1,CASSDLQENTEAFF,TGTGCCAGCAGTGATCTACAGGAAAACACTGAAGCTTTCTTT
TRBD2,many,TRBJ2-3,TRBV6-5,CASSSSAGVADTQYF,TGTGCCAGCAGTTCCTCAGCGGGAGTCGCCGATACGCAGTATTTT
-,-,TRBJ2-7,TRBV11-2,CASSIPLSYEQYF,TGTGCCAGCAGTATCCCCCTATCCTACGAGCAGTACTTC
-,-,TRBJ1-5,TRBV29-1,CSVEVDRDQPQHF,TGCAGCGTTGAGGTGGACCGAGATCAGCCCCAGCATTTT
-,once,TRBJ1-5,TRBV12-3/TRBV12-4,CVSSPDSNQPQHF,TGCGTCAGCAGCCCTGATAGCAATCAGCCCCAGCATTTT
TRBD1,-,TRBJ1-4,TRBV7-9,CASSQSWGTGNEKLFF,TGTGCCAGCAGCCAGTCATGGGGGACAGGAAATGAAAAACTGTTTTTT
-,-,TRBJ2-1,TRBV11-1,CASSFIGNEQTF,TGTGCCAGCAGCTTTATTGGGAATGAGCAGACCTTC
-,-,TRBJ2-1,TRBV11-2,CASSLGRRNERFF,TGTGCCAGCAGCTTAGGTAGGAGGAATGAGCGGTTCTTC
-,-,TRBJ2-1,TRBV20-1,CSVTGASYIEQFF,TGCAGTGTAACGGGAGCCTCCTATATTGAGCAGTTCTTC
TRBD1,once,TRBJ1-2,TRBV20-1,CSARRGQGNTPYYGYTF,TGCAGTGCTAGAAGAGGACAGGGAAATACCCCATACTATGGCTACACCTTC
TRBD1,-,TRBJ2-7,TRBV7-9,CASSSQGQWRYEQYF,TGTGCCAGCAGCTCCCAGGGACAGTGGCGCTACGAGCAGTACTTC
-,-,TRBJ2-5,TRBV7-9,CARSFRGRGQETQYF,TGTGCCAGGAGCTTTAGAGGACGGGGGCAAGAGACCCAGTACTTC
-,-,TRBJ2-2,TRBV6-5,CASRGHTDTGELFF,TGTGCCAGCAGGGGCCACACGGACACCGGGGAGCTGTTTTTT
-,once,TRBJ1-2,TRBV29-1,CSARGPLGSGCTF,TGCAGCGCGCGGGGTCCCCTCGGGAGTGGTTGCACCTTC
-,many,TRBJ2-2,TRBV11-2,CAGEDNTGELFF,TGTGCAGGGGAGGATAACACCGGGGAGCTGTTTTTT
-,medium-sized,TRBJ2-7,TRBV4-1,CASSQVAVKGAYEQYF,TGCGCCAGCAGCCAAGTTGCGGTTAAAGGGGCCTACGAGCAGTACTTC
TRBD2,-,TRBJ2-5,TRBV29-1,CSVGLAGSEIQYF,TGCAGCGTTGGACTAGCCGGAAGTGAGATCCAGTACTTC
-,-,TRBJ1-1,TRBV5-4,CASRVLGAEAFF,TGTGCCAGCAGGGTCTTGGGTGCTGAAGCTTTCTTT
-,-,TRBJ1-1,TRBV11-3,CASSLNRPNTEAFF,TGTGCCAGCAGCCTGAACAGGCCGAACACTGAAGCTTTCTTT
-,-,TRBJ1-1,TRBV10-3,CAISESGGVNTEAFF,TGTGCCATCAGTGAGTCTGGGGGCGTGAACACTGAAGCTTTCTTT
TRBD2,-,TRBJ2-7,TRBV10-1,CASSGSGRYDGQYF,TGCGCCAGCAGTGGTAGCGGGAGGTATGACGGTCAGTACTTC
-,-,TRBJ2-1,TRBV5-4,CANSRASTHSYNEQFF,TGTGCCAACAGCAGGGCTAGCACCCATTCCTACAATGAGCAGTTCTTC
-,many,TRBJ2-5,TRBV7-9,CASSQGGQQETQYF,TGTGCCAGCAGCCAAGGAGGACAGCAAGAGACCCAGTACTTC
-,-,TRBJ1-1,TRBV11-2,CASGLPVMNTEAFF,TGTGCCAGCGGCTTACCGGTGATGAACACTGAAGCTTTCTTT
TRBD1,-,TRBJ2-5,TRBV24-1,CATSDWTGNQETQYF,TGTGCCACCAGTGATTGGACAGGAAACCAAGAGACCCAGTACTTC